Detailed here is one T cell receptor beta chain. No antigen is known for it. The sample holds no much larger clone one base away, and base qualities are not on file. Using the deep immunoSEQ assay, TCR CDR3 regions were amplified from genomic DNA by multiplex PCR. Genomic DNA extracted from each cell subset was distributed evenly over all wells of several immunoSEQ 96-well plates, and each plate served as one replicate. For sorted subsets, about 200 ng genomic DNA, equal to 30,000 to 35,000 T cell genomes, was loaded into each replicate PCR. Purified libraries were measured with a Qubit 3.0 fluorometer, size-checked on a Bioanalyzer 2100, and measured again with the KAPA Library Quantification kit. Every immunoSEQ 96-well plate was sequenced on a dedicated single-read 150-cycle Illumina NextSeq 550 flow cell. In the paper's pipeline: Because only junctional sequences without quality scores were contained in the immunoSEQ output, filtering matching that applied to full-length reads could not be performed. Sequences were annotated with PyIR, a Python wrapper for IgBLAST v1.9, and V/J genes and CDR3 were assigned using IMGT germline references. Any read was removed if the V/J assignment was weak (E-value above 1e-6), the CDR3 was missing, or the read contained stop codons, out-of-frame junctions, or ambiguous translated residues. V3J clonotypes were defined as sequences sharing an identical inferred V gene, J gene, and CDR3 amino acid sequence. Percentage overlap between repertoires was computed as shared unique clonotypes divided by the size of the smaller repertoire. RTK rarefaction, the Chao1 estimator, and Recon v2.1 estimates of unobserved clonotypes were used to assess repertoire richness. Generation probabilities for all TCRbeta clonotypes obtained by the gDNA method from a few donors were computed using OLGA. The table comes from immuneACCESS by way of TCRdb, which keeps in-frame sequences with V and J called. Part of the clones is missing from these tables; in studies checked, under half for an unresolved V gene and the rest for unknown reasons. The D gene and trimming were derived from the DNA, and the V and J assignments and clone size from that table. For this sample there are fewer than 400,000 clones; approximately 74% appear just once. The ten largest make up 10% of the sample.

Sequences KGHSH (CDR1) and LQKENI (CDR2) are obtained from the germline V gene. From the cysteine up to the phenylalanine, the CDR3 has a length of 16 residues. Just CDR3 DNA is preserved here, 48 bases in frame from base 1. V has 0 bases trimmed and J has 9 bases trimmed; junction bases matching no gene number 13. Healthy HIV-negative adults with no recently reported acute infections or vaccinations were included as donors. Only Caucasian adults living in Nashville, Tennessee, USA were represented among the donors. Magnetic negative selection was used to enrich CD4+ T cells, after which naive cells were positively selected on CD45RA and the negative fraction became the memory subset. After blood collection by leukapheresis, PBMCs were isolated using Ficoll-Histopaque density gradient centrifugation and then cryopreserved in the vapor phase of liquid nitrogen. Purity and quantity of every magnetically sorted T cell population were checked by analytical flow cytometry. From each sorted fraction, genomic DNA was isolated and quantified by UV absorbance on a Nanodrop 2000c.

This sample stems from a study of shared clonotypes between healthy human individuals (TCRdb year 2020). In terms of the full investigation: A couple of women and three men aged 18 to 49 years were included in the cohort. For each donor, CD4 naive and CD4 memory were each given three plates, CD8 naive was given two plates, and CD8 memory was given one plate. To estimate repertoire size and how much clonotype sharing occurs between individuals, the study deeply sequenced the blood TCR repertoires of five or six healthy adults. Libraries were prepared and TCR repertoires were sequenced by different laboratories using diverse techniques, in order to increase sequencing depth and limit assay-specific biases. Each donor's leukapheresis produced roughly between roughly 0.85 and 10 billion PBMCs.

The full study reports these points: Sampling was restricted to blood, and TCR repertoires in tissue are likely to differ from TCR repertoires in blood. Higher generation probabilities were observed for clonotypes shared by all four sorted-subset donors than for non-shared clonotypes. Pairwise subsampling indicated that sequencing depth was expected to affect the degree of clonotype sharing among donors. Because the study included a small number of donors, the genetic and exposure-history diversity represented was limited. Incomplete sequencing was indicated by rarefaction of sorted-subset datasets, despite the large sequencing depth. Across a few donors, roughly 5% of naive CD4, 3% to 4% of naive CD8, 2.3% of memory CD4, and 0.4% of memory CD8 clonotypes were shared. Naive subsets generally had larger estimated clonotype richness than memory subsets did.

The clonotype comes from a man younger than 45 in good health. Here the chain combines TRBV18 and TRBJ2-5, with 7 middle bases fitting TRBD2. Sequencing was carried out using memory CD4+ T cells sorted from blood. The cell subset or site label for this specimen denotes: CD45RA-negative fraction. The nucleotide sequence is TGTGCCAGCTCACCACCGGACTCGCTAGCGGCCCTGGCCCAGTACTTC. The resulting protein is CASSPPDSLAALAQYF.